The T cell receptor beta chain described here comes from a study of T cell changes during pregnancy in multiple sclerosis. Sequencing was performed with immunoSEQ multiplex PCR; in TCRdb, only in-frame clones are kept and a portion is missing. This sample has 65,000 to 90,000 clones, with roughly 90% found just once. V was pared by 7 bases and J by 4 bases, with 12 bases of the junction left unmatched. The CDR3 contains 16 residues. Germline lookup yields CDR1 LNHDA and CDR2 SQIVND (reference sequence). The chain joins TRBV19 to TRBJ1-2; the match to TRBD1 covers 10 bases. This TCR was sampled from a female donor with multiple sclerosis, enrolled in a pregnancy study. Sequences were derived from peripheral blood, sampled in the first trimester of pregnancy. CDR3 protein: CASTGKGQGGFYGYTF. The CDR3 DNA sequence: TGTGCCAGTACCGGCAAAGGACAGGGGGGCTTCTATGGCTACACCTTC.